This is a list of T cell receptor beta chains from one sample in a study of beta chain features in type 1 diabetes. Method: immunoSEQ multiplex PCR; TCRdb's copy keeps in-frame clones and lacks some. The sample consists of approximately 470,000 clones, roughly 31% of them appearing once. Sequencing used naive CD4+ T cells from blood. The receptor set was obtained from a man aged 18 to 35 in good health. Both conserved end residues are part of each CDR3. A D gene is named only where the DNA matches it firmly. For some rows the clone size is stated as once, few or many, or as a class when expanded; others skip it.

clone size	V gene	D gene	J gene	CDR3 protein	CDR3 DNA
few	TRBV4-3	NA	TRBJ2-7	CASSQTTWRIYEQYF	TGCGCCAGCAGCCAGACTACCTGGCGGATCTACGAGCAGTACTTC
few	TRBV10-3	TRBD2	TRBJ2-3	CATGLAGDLTDTQYF	TGTGCCACCGGACTAGCGGGAGACCTCACAGATACGCAGTATTTT
NA	TRBV28	NA	TRBJ2-1	CASSLPLNPTGYNEQFF	TGTGCCAGCAGTTTGCCCCTGAATCCCACGGGGTACAATGAGCAGTTCTTC
once	TRBV10-3	NA	TRBJ1-1	CAIRRQVMNTEAFF	TGTGCCATCAGGAGACAGGTGATGAACACTGAAGCTTTCTTT
NA	TRBV4-3	NA	TRBJ2-7	CASSEASHRAEQYF	TGCGCCAGCAGCGAAGCGTCGCACAGGGCCGAGCAGTACTTC
NA	TRBV7-2	NA	TRBJ2-5	CASSLERTSAETQYF	TGTGCCAGCAGCTTAGAGAGGACCTCGGCAGAGACCCAGTACTTC
NA	TRBV11-2	TRBD1	TRBJ2-7	CASRTPGGTVGYEQYF	TGTGCCAGCAGGACCCCGGGTGGGACAGTGGGCTACGAGCAGTACTTC
NA	TRBV18	NA	TRBJ2-1	CASSKGQGFSYNEQFF	TGTGCCAGCTCAAAGGGTCAAGGGTTTTCCTACAATGAGCAGTTCTTC
few	TRBV18	NA	TRBJ2-5	CASSPLQGGTQETQYF	TGTGCCAGCTCACCGCTGCAGGGCGGAACGCAAGAGACCCAGTACTTC
NA	TRBV7-2	NA	TRBJ2-5	CASSLMSLSRTPYF	TGTGCCAGCAGCTTAATGTCCTTGTCCCGGACACCGTACTTC
NA	TRBV30	TRBD1	TRBJ2-2	CAWKTAGTGTTGELFF	TGTGCCTGGAAGACCGCCGGGACAGGGACCACCGGGGAGCTGTTTTTT
once	TRBV5-6	NA	TRBJ2-2	CASSLLGGELFF	TGTGCCAGCAGCTTGTTGGGCGGGGAGCTGTTTTTT
NA	TRBV20-1	NA	TRBJ2-3	CSAIRTDTQYF	TGCAGTGCTATACGAACAGATACGCAGTATTTT
NA	TRBV2	NA	TRBJ2-5	CASRVGETQYF	TGTGCCAGCCGGGTCGGGGAGACCCAGTACTTC
few	TRBV5-4	TRBD2	TRBJ2-3	CASSSKAGLATDTQYF	TGTGCCAGCAGCTCCAAAGCGGGATTAGCCACAGATACGCAGTATTTT
NA	TRBV7-9	TRBD1	TRBJ2-1	CASSSGQESYNEQFF	TGTGCCAGCAGCTCGGGACAGGAAAGCTACAATGAGCAGTTCTTC
NA	TRBV2	TRBD2	TRBJ2-1	CASSQREALGNEQFF	TGTGCCAGCAGTCAGCGGGAGGCTCTAGGAAATGAGCAGTTCTTC
few	TRBV27	TRBD1	TRBJ2-7	CASSPLDRAYEQYF	TGTGCCAGCAGTCCCCTGGACAGGGCCTACGAGCAGTACTTC
NA	TRBV7-9	NA	TRBJ2-5	CASSFGETQYF	TGTGCCAGCAGCTTCGGAGAGACCCAGTACTTC
few	TRBV7-2	NA	TRBJ1-1	CASSLVAPTEAFF	TGTGCCAGCAGCTTAGTTGCCCCCACTGAAGCTTTCTTT
NA	TRBV5-1	TRBD1	TRBJ2-3	CASKRDRGPDTQYF	TGCGCCAGCAAGCGGGACAGGGGGCCAGATACGCAGTATTTT
NA	TRBV2	NA	TRBJ2-7	CASSEQGRAYEQYF	TGTGCCAGCAGTGAACAGGGTCGGGCCTACGAGCAGTACTTC
NA	TRBV7-2	NA	TRBJ2-2	CASSLGSLRGGELFF	TGTGCCAGCAGCTTAGGAAGTCTTAGGGGCGGGGAGCTGTTTTTT
NA	TRBV25-1	NA	TRBJ2-5	CASSEWGYQETQYF	TGTGCCAGCAGTGAATGGGGGTACCAAGAGACCCAGTACTTC
few	TRBV2	NA	TRBJ2-5	CAVQGFGETQYF	TGTGCCGTACAGGGTTTTGGTGAGACCCAGTACTTC
once	TRBV7-9	TRBD1	TRBJ2-1	CASSLDGTGYNEQFF	TGTGCCAGCAGCCTAGACGGGACAGGGTACAATGAGCAGTTCTTC
NA	TRBV7-9	NA	TRBJ2-7	CASSQGRDRDEQYF	TGTGCCAGCAGCCAAGGCAGGGACCGGGACGAGCAGTACTTC
NA	TRBV27	NA	TRBJ1-2	CASRTTGLSGYTF	TGTGCCAGCAGGACGACAGGCCTCTCTGGCTACACCTTC
NA	TRBV9	TRBD2	TRBJ2-3	CASSVGAGLGVDTQYF	TGTGCCAGCAGCGTAGGAGCGGGACTAGGGGTAGATACGCAGTATTTT